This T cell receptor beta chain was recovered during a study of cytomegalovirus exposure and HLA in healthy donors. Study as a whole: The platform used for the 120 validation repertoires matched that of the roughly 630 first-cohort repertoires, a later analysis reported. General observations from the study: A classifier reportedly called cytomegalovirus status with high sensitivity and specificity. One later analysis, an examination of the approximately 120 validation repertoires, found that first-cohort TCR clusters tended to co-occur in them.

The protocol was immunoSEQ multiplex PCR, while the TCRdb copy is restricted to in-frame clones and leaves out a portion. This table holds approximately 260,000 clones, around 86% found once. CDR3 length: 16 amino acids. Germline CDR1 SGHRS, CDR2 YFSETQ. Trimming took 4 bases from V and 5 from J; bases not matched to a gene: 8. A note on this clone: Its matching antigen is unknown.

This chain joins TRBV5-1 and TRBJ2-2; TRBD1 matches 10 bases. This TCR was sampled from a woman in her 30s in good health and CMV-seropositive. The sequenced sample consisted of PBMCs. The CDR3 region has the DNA TGCGCCAGCAGCCGACCGGGACAGGGGAGAACCGGGGAGCTGTTTTTT. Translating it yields CASSRPGQGRTGELFF.